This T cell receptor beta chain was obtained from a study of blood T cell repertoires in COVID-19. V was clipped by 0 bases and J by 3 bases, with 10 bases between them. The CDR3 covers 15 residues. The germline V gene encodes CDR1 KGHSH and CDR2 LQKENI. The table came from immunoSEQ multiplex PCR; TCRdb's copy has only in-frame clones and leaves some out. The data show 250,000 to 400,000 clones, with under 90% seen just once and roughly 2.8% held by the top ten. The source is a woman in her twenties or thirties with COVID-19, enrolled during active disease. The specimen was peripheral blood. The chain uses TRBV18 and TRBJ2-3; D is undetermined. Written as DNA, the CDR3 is TGTGCCAGCTCACCACCGGGCACAACGACAGATACGCAGTATTTT. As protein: CASSPPGTTTDTQYF.